This TCR beta chain came from a study of T-cell memory formation after mild COVID-19 listed by TCRdb under 2021. About the study as a whole: TCR sequence clusters from the two donors were largely donor specific. Longitudinal TCRalpha and TCRbeta repertoire sequencing tracked T-cell clones expanding and contracting after mild COVID-19 in a couple of donors. The cohort comprised two young, previously healthy adult volunteers, one female and one male.

Overall study outcomes, separate from this receptor: Clones that contracted from day 15 to 85 showed balanced CD4/CD8 phenotypes, whereas a second wave of clones that expanded from day 15 to 37 leaned towards CD4+. The detection of some responding clones in pre-infection memory suggests that pre-existing cross-reactive memory T cells joined the SARS-CoV-2 response. The study included only two mild cases, and larger cohorts that include severe cases with pre-infection samples were judged to be necessary. Contracting CD4+ clones were located mainly in the CM and EM memory subsets, whereas CD8+ clones were found to be enriched in EMRA. SARS-CoV-2 specificity of the second-wave clones peaking on day 37 was not confirmed.

Taken from the germline V gene, the CDR1 and CDR2 loops are LGHNA and YSLEER. The CDR3 numbers 17 residues from cysteine through phenylalanine. Only the CDR3 DNA stays, 51 bases, in frame from base 1. V sheds 1 base and J sheds 2 bases, leaving 12 bases between their ends. The instrument given in TCRdb is Illumina NovaSeq 6000. Using 5'RACE with constant-segment primers, TCRalpha and TCRbeta cDNA libraries were constructed, with sample barcodes and unique molecular identifiers added in the process. RNA was extracted from every sample with Trizol reagent. Library amplification was performed in two PCR steps, and a second sample barcode and Illumina TruSeq adapters were introduced in the second step. Sequencing of libraries was performed on an Illumina NovaSeq with 2 x 150 bp paired-end reads. From the authors' description of their analysis: With migec v1.2.7, reads were demultiplexed and then collapsed into UMI-guided consensus sequences. With mixcr v2.1.11, UMI consensuses were aligned to TRA and TRB V and J templates and assembled into clonotypes. Expanded or contracted clonotypes were those called significant by both edgeR and NoisET, with noise models trained on biological replicates. For edgeR calls, the cutoffs were a false discovery rate-adjusted p below 0.01 and a log2 fold-change threshold of 1. As an exploratory analysis of dynamics, max-normalized trajectories of the 1000 most abundant clonotypes were examined with PCA combined with hierarchical clustering. Each responding clone was given a CD4 or CD8 phenotype based on the CD4+ and CD8+ repertoires, which had been sequenced separately. TCRdb passed the public sequencing reads through fastp at Q25 and MiXCR, retaining productive beta sequences. Each entry merges the rows of one CDR3 protein and shows their most common DNA and genes. These V and J calls derive from TCRdb rather than the authors' analysis. This sample is represented by roughly 250,000 distinct CDR3 sequences; 16% of them were singletons. Around 20% of the sample lies in the top ten.

Notes on this clonotype: Its target antigen remains unknown. No base-level quality is on record; no much larger clone is a single base apart.

Ficoll-Paque density gradient centrifugation was the method used to isolate PBMCs. The chain links TRBV4-3 with TRBJ2-6, and TRBD2 may be the D gene, going by 6 matching bases. Sequenced input: PBMCs or a T cell subset sorted from them (not recorded which). The receptor's source is a man between 18 and 29 years old who had mild COVID-19 (a few samples of this study predate the infection). The sample titles of this study are shuffled in the database, so cell type and time point are left out; the donor was told from shared clones. The DNA sequence follows: TGCGCCAGCAGCCAAGGAGGAGGGAGTGCTGGGGCCAACGTCCTGACTTTC. The translation is CASSQGGGSAGANVLTF.